This T cell receptor (beta chain) emerged from a study of T cell repertoires in cytomegalovirus infection. Study-wide context: CMV epitopes used comprised recently identified HLA-C-restricted ones and well-studied HLA-B-restricted ones. Indications of both CMV infection and matching HLA type were provided by public TCR beta signatures.

General study findings and limits: Cumulative public TCR beta family frequency identified CMV carriers with the relevant HLA. CMV-specific TCR beta clonotypes restricted by HLA-C dominated the ex vivo response.

TCRdb recomputed calls from the reads with MiXCR, one row per CDR3 protein. The top ten clones hold less than 15% of a sample with more than 250,000 distinct CDR3 sequences, 25% of them seen once. The CDR3 is 17 amino acids. With 0 bases removed from V and 1 base from J, the gap between germline ends came to 14 bases. Per the germline V gene, CDR1 is MNHEY and CDR2 is SMNVEV (reference sequence). With regard to this clonotype: As yet, its antigen is unknown.

The chain couples TRBV27 to TRBJ2-3; D perhaps matches TRBD2 (6 bases). This sequence originates from a human donor in good health (CMV status not recorded). Some clones in this sample may be carry-over from other donors' samples. This specimen consisted of cultured PBMCs, obtained from culture after CMV antigen stimulation. CDR3: CASSLSGGDWGTDTQYF. The DNA for the CDR3 is TGTGCCAGCAGTTTATCTGGAGGGGACTGGGGCACAGATACGCAGTATTTT.